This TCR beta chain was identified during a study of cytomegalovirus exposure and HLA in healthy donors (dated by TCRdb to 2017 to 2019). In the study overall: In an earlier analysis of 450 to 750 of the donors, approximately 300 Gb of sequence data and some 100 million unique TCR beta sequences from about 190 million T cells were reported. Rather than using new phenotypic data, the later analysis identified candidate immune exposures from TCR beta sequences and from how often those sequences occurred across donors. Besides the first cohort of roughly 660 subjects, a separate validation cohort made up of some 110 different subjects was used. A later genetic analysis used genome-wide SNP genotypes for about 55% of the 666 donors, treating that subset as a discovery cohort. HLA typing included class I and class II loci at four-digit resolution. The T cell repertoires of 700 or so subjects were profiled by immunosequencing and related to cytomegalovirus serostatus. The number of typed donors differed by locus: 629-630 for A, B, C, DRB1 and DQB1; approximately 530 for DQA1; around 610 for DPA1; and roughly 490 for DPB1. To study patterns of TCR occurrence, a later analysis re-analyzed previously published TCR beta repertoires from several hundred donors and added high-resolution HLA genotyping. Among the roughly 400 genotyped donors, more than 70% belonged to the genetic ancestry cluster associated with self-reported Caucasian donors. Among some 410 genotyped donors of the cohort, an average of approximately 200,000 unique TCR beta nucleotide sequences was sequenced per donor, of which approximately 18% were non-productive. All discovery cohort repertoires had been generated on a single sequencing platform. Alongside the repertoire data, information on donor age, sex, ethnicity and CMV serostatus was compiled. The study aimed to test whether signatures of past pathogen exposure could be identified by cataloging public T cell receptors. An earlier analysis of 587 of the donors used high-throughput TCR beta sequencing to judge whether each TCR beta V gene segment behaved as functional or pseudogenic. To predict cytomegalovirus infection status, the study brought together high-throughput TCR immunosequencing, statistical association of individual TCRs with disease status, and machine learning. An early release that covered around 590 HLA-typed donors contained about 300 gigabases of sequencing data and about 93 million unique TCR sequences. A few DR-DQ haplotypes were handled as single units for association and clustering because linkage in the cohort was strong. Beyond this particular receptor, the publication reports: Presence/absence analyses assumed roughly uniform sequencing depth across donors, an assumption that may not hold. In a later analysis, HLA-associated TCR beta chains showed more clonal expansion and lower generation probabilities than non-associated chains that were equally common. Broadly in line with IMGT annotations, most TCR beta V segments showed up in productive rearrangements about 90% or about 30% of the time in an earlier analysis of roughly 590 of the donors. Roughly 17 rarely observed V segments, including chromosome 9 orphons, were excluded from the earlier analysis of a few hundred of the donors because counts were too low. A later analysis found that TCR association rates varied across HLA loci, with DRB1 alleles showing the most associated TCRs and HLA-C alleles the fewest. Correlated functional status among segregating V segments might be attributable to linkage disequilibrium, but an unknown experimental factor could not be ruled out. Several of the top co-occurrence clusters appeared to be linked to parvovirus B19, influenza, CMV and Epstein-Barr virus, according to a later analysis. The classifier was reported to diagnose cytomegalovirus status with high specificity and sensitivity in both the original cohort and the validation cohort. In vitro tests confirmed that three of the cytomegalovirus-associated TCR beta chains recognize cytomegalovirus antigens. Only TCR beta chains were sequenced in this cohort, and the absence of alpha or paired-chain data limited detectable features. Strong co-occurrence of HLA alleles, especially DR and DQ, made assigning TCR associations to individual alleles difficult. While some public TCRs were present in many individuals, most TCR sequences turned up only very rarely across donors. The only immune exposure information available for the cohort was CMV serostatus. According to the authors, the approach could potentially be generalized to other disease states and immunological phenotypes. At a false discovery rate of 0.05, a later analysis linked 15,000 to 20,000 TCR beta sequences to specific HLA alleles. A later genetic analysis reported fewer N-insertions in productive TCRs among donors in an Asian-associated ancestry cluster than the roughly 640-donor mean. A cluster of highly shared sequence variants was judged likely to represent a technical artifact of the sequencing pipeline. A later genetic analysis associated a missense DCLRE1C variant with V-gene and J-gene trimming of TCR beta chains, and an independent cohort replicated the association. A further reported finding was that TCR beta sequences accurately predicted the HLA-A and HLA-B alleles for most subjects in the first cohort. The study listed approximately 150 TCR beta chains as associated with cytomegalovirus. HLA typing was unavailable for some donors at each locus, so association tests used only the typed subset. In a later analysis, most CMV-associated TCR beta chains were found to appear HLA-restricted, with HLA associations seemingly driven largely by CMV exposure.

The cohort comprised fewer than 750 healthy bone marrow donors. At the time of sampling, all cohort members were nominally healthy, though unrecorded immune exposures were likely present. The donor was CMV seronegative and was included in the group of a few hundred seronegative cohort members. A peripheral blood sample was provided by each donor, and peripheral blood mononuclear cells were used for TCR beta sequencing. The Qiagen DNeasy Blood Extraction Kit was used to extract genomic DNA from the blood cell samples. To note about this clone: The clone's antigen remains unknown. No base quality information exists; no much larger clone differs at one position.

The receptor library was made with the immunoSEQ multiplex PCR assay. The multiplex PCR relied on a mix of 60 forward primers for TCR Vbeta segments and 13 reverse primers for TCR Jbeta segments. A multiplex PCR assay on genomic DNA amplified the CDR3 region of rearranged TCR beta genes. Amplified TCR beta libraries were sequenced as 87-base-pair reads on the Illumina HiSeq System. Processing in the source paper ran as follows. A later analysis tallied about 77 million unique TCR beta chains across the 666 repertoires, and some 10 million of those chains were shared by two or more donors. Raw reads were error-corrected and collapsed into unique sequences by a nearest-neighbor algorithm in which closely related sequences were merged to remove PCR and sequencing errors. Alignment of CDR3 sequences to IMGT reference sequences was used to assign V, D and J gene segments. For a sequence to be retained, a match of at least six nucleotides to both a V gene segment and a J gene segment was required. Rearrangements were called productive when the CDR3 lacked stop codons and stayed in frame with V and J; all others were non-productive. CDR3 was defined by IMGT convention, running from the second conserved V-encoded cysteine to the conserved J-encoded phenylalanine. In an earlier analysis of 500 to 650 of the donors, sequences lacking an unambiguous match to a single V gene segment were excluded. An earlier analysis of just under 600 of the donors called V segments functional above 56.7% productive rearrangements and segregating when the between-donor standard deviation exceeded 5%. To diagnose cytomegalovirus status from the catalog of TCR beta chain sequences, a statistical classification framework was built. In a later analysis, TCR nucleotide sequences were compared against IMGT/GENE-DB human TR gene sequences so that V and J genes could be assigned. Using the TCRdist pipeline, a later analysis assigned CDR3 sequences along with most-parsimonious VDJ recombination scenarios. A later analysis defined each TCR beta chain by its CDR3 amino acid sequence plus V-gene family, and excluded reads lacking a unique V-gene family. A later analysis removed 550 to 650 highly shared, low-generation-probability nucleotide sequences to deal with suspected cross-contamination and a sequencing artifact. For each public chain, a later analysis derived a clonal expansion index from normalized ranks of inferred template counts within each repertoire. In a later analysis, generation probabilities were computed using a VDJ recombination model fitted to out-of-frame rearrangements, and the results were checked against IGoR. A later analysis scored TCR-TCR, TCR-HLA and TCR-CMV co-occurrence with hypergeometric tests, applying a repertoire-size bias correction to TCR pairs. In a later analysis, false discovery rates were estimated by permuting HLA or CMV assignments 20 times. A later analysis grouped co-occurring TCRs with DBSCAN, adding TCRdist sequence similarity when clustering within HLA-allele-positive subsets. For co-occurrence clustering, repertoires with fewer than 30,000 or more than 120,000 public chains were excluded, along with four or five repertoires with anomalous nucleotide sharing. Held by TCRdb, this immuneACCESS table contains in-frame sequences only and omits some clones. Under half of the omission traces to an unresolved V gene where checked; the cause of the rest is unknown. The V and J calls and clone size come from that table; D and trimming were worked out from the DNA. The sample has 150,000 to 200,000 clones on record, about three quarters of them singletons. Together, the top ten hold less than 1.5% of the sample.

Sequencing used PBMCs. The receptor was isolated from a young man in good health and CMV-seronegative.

The CDR3 loop reads CASRRDRGGYGYTF. The nucleotides are TGTGCCAGCAGGCGGGACAGGGGTGGTTACGGCTACACCTTC. The rearranged chain carries TRBV2 and TRBJ1-2; 10 middle bases align to TRBD1. Germline trimming: 6 bases from V, 8 bases from J; junction bases outside gene matches: 9. The germline V gene sets CDR1 to SNHLY and CDR2 to FYNNEI. Measured from the cysteine to the phenylalanine, the CDR3 is 14 residues long. CDR3 DNA is the only sequence kept; it has 42 bases, read in frame from the first base.